The sequence of this TCR beta chain was determined in a study of blood T cell repertoires in COVID-19. Study details: The samples span acute and convalescent COVID-19 from the United States, Italy and Spain. In each case, the material was cDNA or gDNA derived from T cells, B-cell-depleted T cells, or PBMCs.

Produced via immunoSEQ multiplex PCR; TCRdb's table is partial and in-frame only. Seen here are fewer than 200,000 clones, 80% to 95% observed once, and the top ten hold about 0.54%. This clone was observed a few times. Looked up from germline, CDR1 is MDHEN and CDR2 is SYDVKM. This CDR3 spans 12 amino acids. V was pared by 5 bases and J by 4 bases, with 8 bases between. The sequence was collected from a man between 50 and 59 years old with acute or convalescent COVID-19. Sequencing was carried out using peripheral blood. J is TRBJ1-2 and V is TRBV28, with no clear D. CDR3 in DNA: TGTGCCAGCAGTACAAACATCTATGGCTACACCTTC. Translation gives CASSTNIYGYTF.